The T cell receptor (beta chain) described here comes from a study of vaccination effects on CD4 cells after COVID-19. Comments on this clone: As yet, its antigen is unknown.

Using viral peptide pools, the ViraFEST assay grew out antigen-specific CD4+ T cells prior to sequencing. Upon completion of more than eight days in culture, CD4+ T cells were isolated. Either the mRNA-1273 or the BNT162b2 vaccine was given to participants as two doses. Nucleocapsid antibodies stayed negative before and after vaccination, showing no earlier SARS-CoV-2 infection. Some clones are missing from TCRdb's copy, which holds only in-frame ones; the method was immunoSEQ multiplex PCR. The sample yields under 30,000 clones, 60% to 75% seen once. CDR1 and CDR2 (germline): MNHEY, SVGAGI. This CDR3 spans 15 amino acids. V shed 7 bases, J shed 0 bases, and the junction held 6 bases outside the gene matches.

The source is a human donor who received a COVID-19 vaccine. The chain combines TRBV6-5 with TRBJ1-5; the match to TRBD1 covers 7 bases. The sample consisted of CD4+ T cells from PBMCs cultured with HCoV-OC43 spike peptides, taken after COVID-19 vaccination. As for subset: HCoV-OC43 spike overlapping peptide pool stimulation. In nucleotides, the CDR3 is TGTGCCAGCAAACCAACAGGGGATAGCAATCAGCCCCAGCATTTT. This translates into CASKPTGDSNQPQHF.